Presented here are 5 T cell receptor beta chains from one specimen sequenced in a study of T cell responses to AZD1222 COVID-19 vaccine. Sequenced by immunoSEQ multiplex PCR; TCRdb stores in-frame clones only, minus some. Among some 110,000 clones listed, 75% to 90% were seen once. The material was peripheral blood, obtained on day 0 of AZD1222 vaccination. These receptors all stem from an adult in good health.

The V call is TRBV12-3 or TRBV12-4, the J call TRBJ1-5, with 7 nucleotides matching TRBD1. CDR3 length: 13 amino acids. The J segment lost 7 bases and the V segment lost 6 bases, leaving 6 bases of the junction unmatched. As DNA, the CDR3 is TGTGCCAGCAGCCGAAACAGGGGCCAGCCCCAGCATTTT. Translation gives CASSRNRGQPQHF.

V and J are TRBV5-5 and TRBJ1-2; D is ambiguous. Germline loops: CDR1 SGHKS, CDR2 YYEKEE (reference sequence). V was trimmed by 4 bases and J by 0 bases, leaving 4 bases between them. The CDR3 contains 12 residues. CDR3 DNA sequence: TGTGCCAGCAGCACCTCTAACTATGGCTACACCTTC. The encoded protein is CASSTSNYGYTF.

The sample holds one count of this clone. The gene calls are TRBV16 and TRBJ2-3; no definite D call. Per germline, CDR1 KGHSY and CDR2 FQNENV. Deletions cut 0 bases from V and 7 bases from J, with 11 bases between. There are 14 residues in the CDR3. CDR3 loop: CASSQSGAPHTQYF. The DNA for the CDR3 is TGTGCCAGCAGCCAATCCGGAGCCCCGCATACGCAGTATTTT.

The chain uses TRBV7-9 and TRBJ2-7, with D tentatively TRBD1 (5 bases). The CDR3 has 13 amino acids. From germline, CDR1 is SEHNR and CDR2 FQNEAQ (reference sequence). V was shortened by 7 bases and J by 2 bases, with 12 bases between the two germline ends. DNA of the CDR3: TGTGCCAGCACTCTCGACAGCACCTACGAGCAGTACTTC. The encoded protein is CASTLDSTYEQYF.

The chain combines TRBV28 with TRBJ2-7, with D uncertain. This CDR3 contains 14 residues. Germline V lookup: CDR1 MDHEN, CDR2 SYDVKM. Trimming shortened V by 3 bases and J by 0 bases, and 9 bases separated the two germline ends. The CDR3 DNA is TGTGCCAGCAGTTTGGCAGGTAGCTCCTACGAGCAGTACTTC. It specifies CASSLAGSSYEQYF.